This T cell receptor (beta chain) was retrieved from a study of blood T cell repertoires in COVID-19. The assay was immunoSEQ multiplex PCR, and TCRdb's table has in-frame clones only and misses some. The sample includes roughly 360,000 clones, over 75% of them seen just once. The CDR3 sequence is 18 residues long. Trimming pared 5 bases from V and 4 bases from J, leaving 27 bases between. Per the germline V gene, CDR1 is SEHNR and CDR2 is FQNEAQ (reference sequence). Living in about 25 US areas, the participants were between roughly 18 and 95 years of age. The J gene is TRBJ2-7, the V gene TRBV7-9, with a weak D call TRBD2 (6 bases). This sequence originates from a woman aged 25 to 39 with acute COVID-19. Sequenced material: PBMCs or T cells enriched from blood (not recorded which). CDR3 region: CASSRGIGSGGNGYEQYF. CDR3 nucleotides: TGTGCCAGCAGCCGCGGTATCGGGAGTGGGGGGAACGGGTACGAGCAGTACTTC.